The 27 T cell receptor beta chains given below trace back to one sample, sequenced in a study of T cells in localized non-small cell lung cancer. Using immunoSEQ multiplex PCR, the repertoire was profiled, and TCRdb retains in-frame clones only, with some absent. The top ten clones hold under 3% of a sample with approximately 13,000 clones, approximately 89% of them seen once. The source was peripheral blood mononuclear cells, collected before any cancer treatment. The origin of the receptors is a man aged 40 to 70 with stage III lung adenocarcinoma.

This chain links TRBV6-6 with TRBJ2-7, with 8 bases matching TRBD1. V trimming: 2 bases; J trimming: 4 bases; junction bases outside the gene matches: 10. Germline CDR1 is MNHNY and CDR2 is SVGAGI (reference sequence). This CDR3 has 16 residues. CDR3 region: CASSYDRQGLYYEQYF. The CDR3 DNA is TGTGCCAGCAGTTACGACCGACAGGGGTTGTATTACGAGCAGTACTTC.

The chain couples TRBV6-5 to TRBJ1-1, with 8 bases fitting TRBD1. V shed 6 bases and J 3 bases; nucleotides not matched to a gene: 6. Germline V gene lookup returns CDR1 MNHEY and CDR2 SVGAGI. This CDR3 is 14 amino acids long. The DNA of the CDR3 is TGTGCCAGCAGAACTACAGGGGGGGACACTGAAGCTTTCTTT. Protein product: CASRTTGGDTEAFF.

The chain joins TRBV6-5 to TRBJ2-3; TRBD1 might be the D (6 bases). V dropped 5 bases and J dropped 2 bases, with 14 bases sitting between them. The CDR3 runs 15 residues. The germline V gene encodes CDR1 MNHEY and CDR2 SVGAGI. CDR3 coding DNA: TGTGCCAGCAGTCCCAGGACAGAGAACACAGATACGCAGTATTTT. Protein product: CASSPRTENTDTQYF.

This chain connects TRBV9 to TRBJ1-2; TRBD1 matches 10 bases. The CDR3 length is 13 residues. The ends lost 3 bases at V and 8 bases at J; junction bases unmatched: 4. Germline V gene lookup returns CDR1 SGDLS and CDR2 YYNGEE. CDR3 nucleotide sequence: TGTGCCAGCAGCGGGACAGGGGGTCAGGGCTACACCTTC. This sequence encodes CASSGTGGQGYTF. Full variable domain (remainder filled in from reference TRBV9 and TRBJ1-2): DSGVTQTPKHLITATGQRVTLRCSPRSGDLSVYWYQQSLDQGLQFLIQYYNGEERAKGNILERFSAQQFPDLHSELNLSSLELGDSALYFCASSGTGGQGYTFGSGTRLTVV.

Comments on this clone: Sequence at one end of the junction differs from germline and may be a read error. The rearrangement links TRBV2 to TRBJ1-5, with D possibly matching TRBD1 (6 bases). The CDR3 length is 15 residues. In germline, CDR1 is SNHLY, CDR2 FYNNEI. CDR3 in DNA: TGTGCGAGCAGAGGAGTGAGGGACACCCATCAGCCCCAGCATTTT. This gives the protein CASRGVRDTHQPQHF.

This sequence joins TRBV29-1 and TRBJ2-2, with TRBD1 matching over 7 bases. CDR3 length: 15 residues. Germline assignment: CDR1 SQVTM and CDR2 ANQGSEA. V lost 1 base and J lost 6; bases outside the gene matches: 8. The CDR3 sequence: CSVEARGRKAGELFF. The CDR3, as DNA: TGCAGCGTTGAAGCGAGGGGGCGTAAAGCCGGGGAGCTGTTTTTT.

The chain combines TRBV6-6 with TRBJ2-1, with D unclear. V was cut by 4 bases and J by 6 bases, with 16 bases left in between. The CDR3 consists of 15 residues. CDR1 MNHNY and CDR2 SVGAGI come from the germline V gene (reference sequence). CDR3 protein: CASSLGGWGLNEQFF. DNA for the CDR3: TGTGCCAGCAGTTTGGGCGGCTGGGGTCTCAATGAGCAGTTCTTC.

This chain links TRBV18 with TRBJ1-4, with TRBD1 as a possible D gene (5 bases). The V end was cut by 3 bases, the J end by 0 bases, with 14 bases between. Germline lookup yields CDR1 KGHSH and CDR2 LQKENI. The CDR3 runs to 17 residues. The CDR3 bases are TGTGCCAGCTCACCGCGGACACCCGATGCAACTAATGAAAAACTGTTTTTT. It codes for CASSPRTPDATNEKLFF.

CDR3 bases: TGTGCCAGCAGCGCGCCCCGAATGACAGTTAAAGCTTTCTTT. Translating it yields CASSAPRMTVKAFF. The chain couples TRBV21-1 to TRBJ1-1; TRBD1 reflects the table's D call only, with no check against the DNA. TRBV21-1 is noted as a pseudogene. The CDR3 has 14 residues.

The chain carries TRBV4-3 and TRBJ2-7; TRBD1 matches at 9 bases. The CDR3 loop spans 15 amino acids. Looked up from germline, CDR1 is LGHNA and CDR2 is YSLEER. Germline trimming cut 0 bases from V and 2 bases from J; bases unmatched to any gene: 2. The CDR3 DNA follows: TGCGCCAGCAGCCAAGACACAGGGGGCCCCTACGAGCAGTACTTC. It yields the protein CASSQDTGGPYEQYF.

This rearrangement joins TRBV10-1 to TRBJ2-7, with a possible D match to TRBD2 (6 bases). The CDR3 contains 14 residues. Per germline, CDR1 WNHNN and CDR2 SYGVQD (reference sequence). Trimming took off 3 bases at V and 0 bases at J, with 9 bases between the two ends. The DNA of the CDR3 is TGCGCCAGCAGTGACGGAGGGGTCTCCTACGAGCAGTACTTC. It codes for CASSDGGVSYEQYF.

There are a few counts of this clone. The rearrangement joins TRBV5-5 to TRBJ1-2; 7 nucleotides align to TRBD1. The V gene's germline CDR1 is SGHKS and CDR2 YYEKEE (reference sequence). The CDR3 loop spans 14 amino acids. Trimming cost V 4 bases and J 3 bases; bases outside gene matches: 6. The CDR3, as DNA: TGTGCCAGCAGCCTACAGGGGTCCCACTATGGCTACACCTTC. Amino acid sequence: CASSLQGSHYGYTF.

The CDR3 sequence is CASSSITYNEQFF. In DNA form, the CDR3 reads TGTGCCAGCAGCTCTATTACCTACAATGAGCAGTTCTTC. J is TRBJ2-1 and V is TRBV7-9; D is uncertain. Trimming took 4 bases from V and 2 from J, leaving 6 bases between them. The CDR3 spans 13 residues. The V gene's germline CDR1 is SEHNR and CDR2 FQNEAQ (reference sequence).

This chain connects TRBV29-1 to TRBJ1-2; 11 bases agree with TRBD1. Germline CDR1 is SQVTM and CDR2 is ANQGSEA. The CDR3 covers 13 residues. V shed 6 bases, J shed 1 base, and the junction held 1 base outside the gene matches. The CDR3 sequence is CSVGTGGNYGYTF. The CDR3 DNA reads TGCAGCGTCGGGACAGGGGGTAACTATGGCTACACCTTC.

This clone was recorded once. The chain uses TRBV9 and TRBJ2-3; 9 bases line up with TRBD2. With V trimmed by 4 bases and J by 2 bases, 8 bases remained unmatched. Germline loops: CDR1 SGDLS, CDR2 YYNGEE. The CDR3 is 16 residues long. CDR3 DNA: TGTGCCAGCAGCATTGGGACTAGCCGTTACACAGATACGCAGTATTTT. Translating it yields CASSIGTSRYTDTQYF. The variable domain in full, with the rest retrieved from reference TRBV9 and TRBJ2-3, is DSGVTQTPKHLITATGQRVTLRCSPRSGDLSVYWYQQSLDQGLQFLIQYYNGEERAKGNILERFSAQQFPDLHSELNLSSLELGDSALYFCASSIGTSRYTDTQYFGPGTRLTVL.

The rearrangement joins TRBV6-6 to TRBJ1-1; tentatively, D is TRBD1 (5 bases). The CDR3 totals 13 residues. Trimming pared 6 bases from V and 3 bases from J, leaving 11 bases between. The V gene's germline CDR1 is MNHNY and CDR2 SVGAGI (reference sequence). CDR3 DNA: TGTGCCAGCAGGGGGGATTGGTACACTGAAGCTTTCTTT. This codes for CASRGDWYTEAFF.

The chain links TRBV6-1 to TRBJ1-6; TRBD1 matches at 8 bases. Unmatched junction bases numbered 6, after V lost 5 bases and J lost 6 bases. This CDR3 is built from 15 residues. Germline-derived CDR1 and CDR2 are MNHNS and SASEGT. The CDR3 coding sequence is TGTGCCAGCAGTCCTCGGGACAGGAGTAATTCACCCCTCCACTTT. This translates into CASSPRDRSNSPLHF.

The V call is TRBV7-2, the J call TRBJ1-5, with D possibly being TRBD1 (6 bases). The CDR3 covers 13 residues. Germline values: CDR1 SGHTA, CDR2 FQGNSA. V shed 5 bases and J shed 4 bases, with 9 bases lying between them. CDR3: CASSMTGNQPQHF. DNA for the CDR3: TGTGCCAGCAGCATGACAGGTAATCAGCCCCAGCATTTT.

V is TRBV28 and J is TRBJ2-3; 7 bases align to TRBD2. CDR3 length: 14 amino acids. Per the germline V gene, CDR1 is MDHEN and CDR2 is SYDVKM. J lost 0 bases, V lost 10 bases, and 7 bases had no gene match. The CDR3 DNA sequence: TGTGCCACGAGGGAGGGTCTCAGCACAGATACGCAGTATTTT. Its translation is CATREGLSTDTQYF.

The chain couples TRBV4-2 to TRBJ2-7; 8 bases map to TRBD1. The CDR3 is 14 residues long. J was trimmed by 4 bases and V by 5 bases; bases with no gene match: 7. Germline lookup yields CDR1 LGHNA and CDR2 YNFKEQ. The CDR3 protein is CASSFGRGQYEQYF. The CDR3, as DNA: TGTGCCAGCAGCTTTGGCAGGGGGCAGTACGAGCAGTACTTC.

The chain has TRBV20-1 and TRBJ1-1; 7 nucleotides line up with TRBD1. The germline V gene encodes CDR1 DFQATT and CDR2 SNEGSKA (reference sequence). The length of the CDR3 is 10 residues. V lost 7 bases, J lost 9 bases, and 5 bases stayed unmatched. CDR3 bases: TGCAGTGGTGGGACAGATAAAGCTTTCTTT. Translating gives CSGGTDKAFF.

This chain connects TRBV11-2 to TRBJ1-2; the D gene is possibly TRBD1 (5 bases). The CDR3 is made up of 13 amino acids. Trimming pared 1 base from V and 4 bases from J, leaving 7 bases between. From germline, CDR1 is SGHAT and CDR2 FQNNGV. The DNA for the CDR3 is TGTGCCAGCAGCTTAGCAGGGACCTATGGCTACACCTTC. Translating it yields CASSLAGTYGYTF. The full variable domain, in which reference TRBV11-2 and TRBJ1-2 provide the parts outside the CDR3, is EAGVAQSPRYKIIEKRQSVAFWCNPISGHATLYWYQQILGQGPKLLIQFQNNGVVDDSQLPKDRFSAERLKGVDSTLKIQPAKLEDSAVYLCASSLAGTYGYTFGSGTRLTVV.

The chain joins TRBV9 to TRBJ1-5; 9 bases line up with TRBD1. Unmatched junction bases numbered 5, after V lost 4 bases and J lost 6 bases. The CDR3 has 14 residues. Per the germline V gene, CDR1 is SGDLS and CDR2 is YYNGEE. The DNA for the CDR3 is TGTGCCAGCAGCTCCGGGACAGGGTCTCAGCCCCAGCATTTT. It yields the protein CASSSGTGSQPQHF.

The rearrangement links TRBV9 to TRBJ1-2, with D possibly TRBD1 on 5 matching bases. Per germline, CDR1 SGDLS and CDR2 YYNGEE. The CDR3 spans 14 residues. Trimming stripped 0 bases from V and 2 bases from J, with 8 bases between. Here the CDR3 DNA reads TGTGCCAGCAGCGTAGGGGACCGGAACTATGGCTACACCTTC. Protein sequence: CASSVGDRNYGYTF.

The chain carries TRBV18 and TRBJ1-1; maybe TRBD1 (5 bases). Trimming pared 1 base from V and 10 bases from J, leaving 10 bases between. Germline-derived CDR1 and CDR2 are KGHSH and LQKENI. There are 12 residues in the CDR3. The CDR3 bases are TGTGCCAGCTCACCACAGGGGCAAGGAGCTTTCTTT. Its protein product is CASSPQGQGAFF.

The chain links TRBV18 to TRBJ2-3; 8 bases agree with TRBD1. CDR1 and CDR2 from the germline V gene are KGHSH and LQKENI. The J segment lost 3 bases and the V segment lost 0 bases, leaving 11 bases of the junction unmatched. The CDR3 is made up of 18 amino acids. The CDR3 region is CASSPPPYATGVTDTQYF. The CDR3 DNA follows: TGTGCCAGCTCACCACCTCCGTACGCGACAGGGGTGACAGATACGCAGTATTTT.

The chain is built from TRBV29-1 and TRBJ2-3; D gene uncertain. CDR1 and CDR2 from the germline V gene are SQVTM and ANQGSEA. V was cut by 2 bases and J by 4 bases, with 16 bases left in between. The CDR3 spans 15 residues. The CDR3 sequence: CSVERPIPAPDTQYF. Here the CDR3 DNA reads TGCAGCGTTGAACGTCCCATACCCGCACCAGATACGCAGTATTTT.